These 23 T cell receptor beta chains originate from one sample sequenced in a study of early T cells in non-severe SARS-CoV-2 infection. One entry per CDR3 protein, called by TCRdb with MiXCR from the 5' RACE reads. The sample records 35,000 to 45,000 distinct CDR3 sequences, about 7.4% being singletons. The specimen comprised whole blood, sampled at baseline. Receptors were obtained from an adult who was a healthcare worker with PCR-confirmed SARS-CoV-2 infection or an uninfected control (not recorded which).

This clonotype turned up a few times. This chain links TRBV28 with TRBJ1-6, with no clear D. V was trimmed by 5 bases and J by 0 bases, leaving 5 bases between them. The CDR3 spans 14 residues. The V gene's germline CDR1 is MDHEN and CDR2 SYDVKM. The CDR3 loop is CASSPPSYNSPLHF. CDR3 DNA: TGTGCCAGCAGTCCGCCCTCCTATAATTCACCCCTCCACTTT. Supplemented by reference TRBV28 and TRBJ1-6, the full variable domain reads DVKVTQSSRYLVKRTGEKVFLECVQDMDHENMFWYRQDPGLGLRLIYFSYDVKMKEKGDIPEGYSVSREKKERFSLILESASTNQTSMYLCASSPPSYNSPLHFGNGTRLTVT.

This clonotype was recorded many times. The chain combines TRBV4-2 with TRBJ2-3, with 8 nucleotides matching TRBD2. Per the germline V gene, CDR1 is LGHNA and CDR2 is YNFKEQ. This CDR3 has 16 residues. The trim removed 3 bases at V and 6 bases at J, leaving 11 bases unmatched. The chain's CDR3 is CASSQGAGALLDTQYF. CDR3 in DNA: TGTGCCAGCAGCCAGGGAGCGGGGGCGCTTTTGGATACGCAGTATTTT.

This clonotype has only a few counts. The chain combines TRBV9 with TRBJ2-7, with TRBD2 matching over 10 bases. CDR3 length: 15 amino acids. With 0 bases clipped from V and 3 bases from J, the junction kept 3 bases outside the gene matches. The germline V gene has CDR1 SGDLS and CDR2 YYNGEE. The CDR3 region has the DNA TGTGCCAGCAGCGTAGGTCTAGCGGGGGACTACGAGCAGTACTTC. Its translation is CASSVGLAGDYEQYF.

This clonotype was found a few times. V usage is TRBV7-2 and J usage is TRBJ2-7; D is possibly TRBD1 (6 bases). The length of the CDR3 is 13 residues. Germline loops: CDR1 SGHTA, CDR2 FQGNSA. V lost 3 bases and J lost 2, with 8 bases in between. The CDR3 spells CASSLDRPYEQYF. The CDR3 region has the DNA TGTGCCAGCAGCTTGGACAGACCCTACGAGCAGTACTTC.

A note on this clonotype: It is likely a read error, because the conserved phenylalanine at the end of the CDR3 is missing. This chain links TRBV20-1 with TRBJ1-2; no reliable D call. Trimming took 3 bases from V and 4 from J, leaving 18 bases between them. Germline assignment: CDR1 DFQATT and CDR2 SNEGSKA (reference sequence). CDR3 size: 15 residues. The CDR3: CSARDEIKAIYGYTL. The CDR3 DNA follows: TGCAGTGCTAGGGATGAAATCAAGGCAATCTATGGCTACACCCTC.

This clonotype occurred a few times. The chain links TRBV6-1 to TRBJ1-5; TRBD1 matches at 9 bases. Per the germline V gene, CDR1 is MNHNS and CDR2 is SASEGT. V was pared by 8 bases and J by 0 bases, with 5 bases of the junction left unmatched. This CDR3 is 15 amino acids long. DNA for the CDR3: TGTGCCAGCCGTGGACAGGGGAATAGCAATCAGCCCCAGCATTTT. It specifies CASRGQGNSNQPQHF.

This clonotype was seen many times. Written as DNA, the CDR3 is TGTGCCAGCAGAAGACAGGCCGTAGGCACTGAAGCTTTCTTT. Residues: CASRRQAVGTEAFF. The chain carries TRBV5-6 and TRBJ1-1, with a possible D match to TRBD1 (6 bases). The CDR3 runs 14 residues. Trimming removed 5 bases at V and 4 bases at J, with 15 bases between. Germline V gene lookup returns CDR1 SGHDT and CDR2 YYEEEE. The variable domain in full, completed from reference TRBV5-6 and TRBJ1-1, reads DAGVTQSPTHLIKTRGQQVTLRCSPKSGHDTVSWYQQALGQGPQFIFQYYEEEERQRGNFPDRFSGHQFPNYSSELNVNALLLGDSALYLCASRRQAVGTEAFFGQGTRLTVV.

This clonotype came up a few times. The J gene is TRBJ1-1, the V gene TRBV18; weak D call: TRBD1 (6 bases). With 1 base removed from V and 4 bases from J, the gap between germline ends came to 10 bases. The CDR3 runs 14 residues. Germline V gene sequence: CDR1 KGHSH, CDR2 LQKENI. Here the CDR3 reads CASSPRGAGTEAFF. Here the CDR3 DNA reads TGTGCCAGCTCACCACGGGGGGCCGGCACTGAAGCTTTCTTT.

This clonotype came up many times. The chain couples TRBV29-1 to TRBJ1-2; 8 bases fit TRBD1. Per germline, CDR1 SQVTM and CDR2 ANQGSEA. V shed 6 bases and J 2 bases; nucleotides not matched to a gene: 5. CDR3 size: 13 residues. CDR3 region: CSVGTGENYGYTF. DNA for the CDR3: TGCAGCGTGGGGACAGGCGAAAACTATGGCTACACCTTC.

J is TRBJ1-4 and V is TRBV19; 7 bases match TRBD1. The CDR3 runs 16 residues. V gave up 4 bases and J gave up 3 bases; unmatched junction bases: 8. Germline lookup yields CDR1 LNHDA and CDR2 SQIVND (reference sequence). Here the CDR3 reads CASSTGQAAANEKLFF. CDR3 DNA sequence: TGTGCCAGTAGTACAGGACAGGCCGCGGCTAATGAAAAACTGTTTTTT.

This clonotype was observed at least ten times. The chain couples TRBV7-9 to TRBJ2-1, with a weak D call TRBD1 (6 bases). Trimming shortened V by 4 bases and J by 8 bases, and 12 bases separated the two germline ends. This CDR3 has 13 residues. The germline V gene has CDR1 SEHNR and CDR2 FQNEAQ (reference sequence). The CDR3 protein is CASSSGQRHEQFF. CDR3 sequence (DNA): TGTGCCAGCAGCTCAGGACAGAGGCATGAGCAGTTCTTC.

The chain joins TRBV4-1 to TRBJ2-3; possible D gene TRBD1, 5 bases. Trimming shortened V by 1 base and J by 7 bases, and 12 bases separated the two germline ends. Per germline, CDR1 MGHRA and CDR2 YSYEKL. The CDR3 extends over 14 amino acids. CDR3 protein: CASSQGGSPNTQYF. In nucleotides, the CDR3 is TGCGCCAGCAGCCAAGGGGGCTCACCAAATACGCAGTATTTT.

This clonotype was detected ten times or more. V and J are TRBV20-1 and TRBJ2-2; 9 nucleotides line up with TRBD1. V was pared by 3 bases and J by 6 bases, with 8 bases of the junction left unmatched. Germline CDR1 and CDR2: DFQATT and SNEGSKA (reference sequence). The length of the CDR3 is 15 residues. The CDR3 loop reads CSASETGGDAGELFF. The CDR3 bases are TGCAGTGCTAGTGAAACAGGGGGCGACGCCGGGGAGCTGTTTTTT.

This clonotype came up many times. The CDR3 nucleotides read TGTGCCAGCAGTGAAGTGGCCCCCTGGGACTATGGCTACACCTTC. This gives the protein CASSEVAPWDYGYTF. The chain recombines TRBV6-1 with TRBJ1-2, with D unresolved. Between the trimmed V and J ends, which lost 1 base and 3 bases, there was a span of 12 bases. The CDR3 is 15 amino acids. The V gene's germline CDR1 is MNHNS and CDR2 SASEGT.

This sequence joins TRBV7-2 and TRBJ1-2, with no clear D. Germline V gene lookup returns CDR1 SGHTA and CDR2 FQGNSA. The CDR3 is 14 amino acids. V lost 5 bases and J 1 base, leaving 11 bases between the germline ends. CDR3 sequence: CASSPSGVNYGYTF. CDR3 nucleotides: TGTGCCAGCAGCCCCAGTGGGGTTAACTATGGCTACACCTTC.

This clonotype was counted only a few times. The rearrangement links TRBV6-6 to TRBJ1-2; no firm D call. Between the trimmed V and J ends, which lost 4 bases and 2 bases, there was a span of 11 bases. The CDR3 contains 14 residues. Germline V CDR1 and CDR2: MNHNY, SVGAGI (reference sequence). CDR3 loop: CASSSRASNYGYTF. CDR3 in DNA: TGTGCCAGCAGTTCCCGGGCCTCCAACTATGGCTACACCTTC.

A few counts support this clonotype. This chain connects TRBV28 to TRBJ2-3; D might be TRBD2 (5 bases). V shed 2 bases and J shed 5 bases, with 11 bases lying between them. Germline CDR1 MDHEN, CDR2 SYDVKM. The CDR3 sequence is 14 residues long. CDR3 protein: CASSLGGQRDTQYF. For the CDR3, the DNA is TGTGCCAGCAGTTTAGGCGGGCAGCGAGATACGCAGTATTTT. Full variable domain (outside the CDR3, taken from reference TRBV28 and TRBJ2-3): DVKVTQSSRYLVKRTGEKVFLECVQDMDHENMFWYRQDPGLGLRLIYFSYDVKMKEKGDIPEGYSVSREKKERFSLILESASTNQTSMYLCASSLGGQRDTQYFGPGTRLTVL.

The chain uses TRBV10-1 and TRBJ2-6; D perhaps matches TRBD1 (5 bases). CDR1 and CDR2 (germline): WNHNN, SYGVQD (reference sequence). There are 14 residues in the CDR3. Deletions cut 5 bases from V and 1 base from J, with 6 bases between. CDR3 residues: CASSSGSGANVLTF. Written as DNA, the CDR3 is TGCGCCAGCAGTTCAGGGTCTGGGGCCAACGTCCTGACTTTC.

The chain combines TRBV4-2 with TRBJ2-6; unclear D gene. Germline lookup yields CDR1 LGHNA and CDR2 YNFKEQ. The CDR3 is 15 amino acids. Trimming stripped 4 bases from V and 1 base from J, with 8 bases between. The CDR3 bases are TGTGCCAGCAGCCTCCGGGTATCTGGGGCCAACGTCCTGACTTTC. Translation: CASSLRVSGANVLTF.

This clonotype was counted ten times or more. This rearrangement joins TRBV11-2 to TRBJ1-2; 7 bases are a match to TRBD1. The CDR3 runs to 17 residues. With V trimmed by 0 bases and J by 6 bases, 13 bases remained unmatched. CDR1 and CDR2 from the germline V gene are SGHAT and FQNNGV. The CDR3 bases are TGTGCCAGCAGCTTAGATCCAGGAGGGGGCGATCACAATGGCTACACCTTC. It codes for CASSLDPGGGDHNGYTF.

This clonotype is judged medium-sized. The chain joins TRBV4-3 to TRBJ1-1; D unclear. CDR3 size: 17 residues. CDR1 LGHNA and CDR2 YSLEER come from the germline V gene. Deletions cut 0 bases from V and 1 base from J, with 15 bases between. The CDR3 is CASSQEWSPEKNTEAFF. CDR3 sequence (DNA): TGCGCCAGCAGCCAAGAATGGTCCCCAGAGAAGAACACTGAAGCTTTCTTT.

The sample holds many counts of this clonotype. This chain connects TRBV27 to TRBJ1-1, with unresolved D. From germline, CDR1 is MNHEY and CDR2 SMNVEV (reference sequence). The CDR3 is 9 amino acids. The V end was cut by 8 bases, the J end by 8 bases, with 6 bases between. The CDR3: CASRLEAFF. CDR3 nucleotide sequence: TGTGCCAGCCGGTTGGAAGCTTTCTTT.

This clonotype was counted only a few times. This chain uses TRBV5-1 with TRBJ1-1, with D perhaps matching TRBD1 (5 bases). Trimming took off 6 bases at V and 5 bases at J, with 20 bases between the two ends. Germline CDR1 SGHRS, CDR2 YFSETQ. The CDR3 contains 15 residues. The CDR3, as DNA: TGCGCCAGCACCAGGGACTCAGGGTCGGGTACTGAAGCTTTCTTT. This translates into CASTRDSGSGTEAFF.